This T cell receptor beta chain emerged from a study of CD8 T cells in ankylosing spondylitis. The study's findings and limits: Disease-associated clonotypes exhibited CD8+ identity and were relatively infrequent in peripheral blood. Roughly eight highly homologous variants formed a TCR beta motif that appeared characteristic of ankylosing spondylitis blood.

Quantitative 5'-RACE with molecular barcodes produced the TCR beta libraries. A single record per CDR3 protein comes from TCRdb applying MiXCR to the 5' RACE reads. The table includes roughly 470,000 distinct CDR3 sequences, 25% to 30% detected once. In germline, CDR1 is ENHRY, CDR2 SYGVKD. This CDR3 has 17 amino acids. Trimming removed 0 bases at V and 2 bases at J, with 15 bases between. About this clonotype itself: Its antigen is currently unknown.

V and J are TRBV10-3 and TRBJ2-3; possibly TRBD2 for D (7 bases). The sequence was collected from a male donor with ankylosing spondylitis. Material for sequencing was blood, either unsorted or a sorted T cell fraction (not recorded which). CDR3 protein: CAISESLGRGSTDTQYF. CDR3 bases: TGTGCCATCAGTGAGTCTTTGGGGAGGGGGTCCACAGATACGCAGTATTTT.